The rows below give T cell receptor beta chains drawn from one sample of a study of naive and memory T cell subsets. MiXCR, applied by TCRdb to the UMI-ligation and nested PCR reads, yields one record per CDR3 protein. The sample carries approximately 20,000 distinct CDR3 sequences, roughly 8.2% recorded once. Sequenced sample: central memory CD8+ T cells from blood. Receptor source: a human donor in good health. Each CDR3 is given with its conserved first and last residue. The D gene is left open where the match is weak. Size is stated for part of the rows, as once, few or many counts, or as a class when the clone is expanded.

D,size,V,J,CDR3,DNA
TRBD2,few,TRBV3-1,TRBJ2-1,CASSQDRPSGDSSYNEQFF,TGTGCCAGCAGCCAAGATCGTCCTAGCGGGGATAGCTCCTACAATGAGCAGTTCTTC
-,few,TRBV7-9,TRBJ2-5,CASSTALKPQYF,TGTGCCAGCAGCACCGCACTAAAGCCCCAGTACTTC
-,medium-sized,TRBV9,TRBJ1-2,CASSVRDTPGDGYTF,TGTGCCAGCAGCGTGCGGGACACCCCTGGGGATGGCTACACCTTC
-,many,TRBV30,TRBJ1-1,CAWSVSPAEAFF,TGTGCCTGGAGTGTATCTCCGGCTGAAGCTTTCTTT
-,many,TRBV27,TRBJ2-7,CASGKFYEQYF,TGTGCCAGCGGAAAATTCTACGAGCAGTACTTC
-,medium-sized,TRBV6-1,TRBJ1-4,CAISGPYNEKLFF,TGTGCCATCTCCGGACCCTATAATGAAAAACTGTTTTTT
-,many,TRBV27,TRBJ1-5,CASSLSGVQPQHF,TGTGCCAGCAGTTTATCGGGGGTTCAGCCCCAGCATTTT
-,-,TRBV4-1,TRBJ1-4,CASSQVTGDEKLFF,TGCGCCAGCAGCCAAGTAACAGGAGATGAAAAACTGTTTTTT
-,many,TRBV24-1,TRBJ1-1,CATECGKMNTEAFF,TGTGCCACCGAGTGCGGAAAAATGAACACTGAAGCTTTCTTT
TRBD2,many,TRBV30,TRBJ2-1,CAWGRLAGGNEQFF,TGTGCCTGGGGAAGACTAGCGGGAGGGAATGAGCAGTTCTTC
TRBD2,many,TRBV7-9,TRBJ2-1,CASSLDIGGSQSNEQFF,TGTGCCAGCAGCTTAGATATAGGCGGGAGTCAGAGCAATGAGCAGTTCTTC
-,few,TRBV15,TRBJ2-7,CATSRDRANYEQYF,TGTGCCACCAGCAGAGATCGGGCGAACTACGAGCAGTACTTC
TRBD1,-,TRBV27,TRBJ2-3,CASSWTGEADTQYF,TGTGCCAGCAGTTGGACAGGGGAGGCAGATACGCAGTATTTT
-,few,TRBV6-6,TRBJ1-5,CASNPGAAQPQHF,TGTGCCAGCAATCCAGGGGCTGCTCAGCCCCAGCATTTT
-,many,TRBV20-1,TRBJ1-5,CSARAEGESQPQHF,TGCAGTGCTAGAGCAGAGGGGGAGAGTCAGCCCCAGCATTTT
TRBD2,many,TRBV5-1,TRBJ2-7,CASSPKTSGSYEQYF,TGCGCCAGCAGCCCAAAAACTAGCGGGAGTTACGAGCAGTACTTC
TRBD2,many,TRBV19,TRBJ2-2,CASSTTSGTGELFF,TGTGCCAGTAGCACGACTAGCGGGACCGGGGAGCTGTTTTTT
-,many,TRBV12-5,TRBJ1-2,CASGTGLNYGYTF,TGTGCTAGTGGGACGGGGCTAAACTATGGCTACACCTTC
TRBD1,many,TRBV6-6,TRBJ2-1,CAIQGDTYNEQFF,TGTGCCATACAGGGGGATACCTACAATGAGCAGTTCTTC
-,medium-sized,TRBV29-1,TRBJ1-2,CSVETGKNYGYTF,TGCAGCGTTGAAACAGGGAAAAACTATGGCTACACCTTC
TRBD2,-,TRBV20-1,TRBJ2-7,CSARELAETYEQYF,TGCAGTGCTAGAGAACTAGCGGAAACCTACGAGCAGTACTTC
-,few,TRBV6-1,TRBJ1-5,CASSEAVGGNQPQHF,TGTGCCAGCAGTGAAGCAGTCGGCGGGAATCAGCCCCAGCATTTT
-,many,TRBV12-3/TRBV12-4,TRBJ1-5,CASSRQVGQPQHF,TGTGCCAGCAGTAGACAGGTTGGTCAGCCCCAGCATTTT
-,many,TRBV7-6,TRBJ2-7,CASGGPPYEQYF,TGTGCCAGCGGGGGGCCACCCTACGAGCAGTACTTC
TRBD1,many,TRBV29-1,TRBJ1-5,CSVEDQTEARGPSYTQHF,TGCAGCGTTGAAGACCAAACAGAGGCCAGGGGGCCATCTTATACGCAGCATTTT
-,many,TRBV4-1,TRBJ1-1,CASSLNSGRNTEAFF,TGCGCCAGCAGCCTGAATTCGGGGAGGAACACTGAAGCTTTCTTT
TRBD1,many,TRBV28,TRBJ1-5,CASSSDRDAQHF,TGTGCCAGCAGTTCGGACAGGGATGCCCAGCATTTT
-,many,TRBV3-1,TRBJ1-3,CASTGQSSGNTIYF,TGTGCCAGCACCGGACAGTCCTCTGGAAACACCATATATTTT
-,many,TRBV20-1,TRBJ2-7,CSAFRRDSYEQYF,TGCAGTGCCTTCCGGCGGGACTCCTACGAGCAGTACTTC